These T cell receptor beta chains were read from a single sample in a study of blood T cell repertoires in COVID-19. Clones were sequenced by immunoSEQ multiplex PCR, and TCRdb holds only the in-frame ones, with some missing. The data show about 150,000 clones, roughly 84% seen once. Sequenced input: peripheral blood. The receptor source for this set is an elderly woman with active or convalescent COVID-19. Each CDR3 is given with its conserved first and last residue. The D gene is left open where the match is weak. The listing skips clone size in some rows; elsewhere it reads once, few, many or a size class.

CDR3 DNA: TGTGCCTGGAGTGTAGACTTCTATGGCTACACCTTC
CDR3 protein: CAWSVDFYGYTF
J gene: TRBJ1-2
V gene: TRBV30
CDR3 length: 12
clone size: -
D gene: -

CDR3 DNA: TGCGCCAGCAGCCCCTCTGGTGGCAATTCACCCCTCCACTTT
CDR3 protein: CASSPSGGNSPLHF
J gene: TRBJ1-6
V gene: TRBV5-1
CDR3 length: 14
clone size: -
D gene: -

CDR3 DNA: TGTGCCAGCAGGGGACAATTGAACACTGAAGCTTTCTTT
CDR3 protein: CASRGQLNTEAFF
J gene: TRBJ1-1
V gene: TRBV12-3/TRBV12-4
CDR3 length: 13
clone size: once
D gene: -

CDR3 DNA: TGTGCCAGTTCGCATGCGGAGACCTACAATGAGCAGTTCTTC
CDR3 protein: CASSHAETYNEQFF
J gene: TRBJ2-1
V gene: TRBV5-4
CDR3 length: 14
clone size: -
D gene: -

CDR3 DNA: TGTGCCTGGAGTGGGGACAGGGGAAGTCTTGCAGCTTTCTTT
CDR3 protein: CAWSGDRGSLAAFF
J gene: TRBJ1-1
V gene: TRBV30
CDR3 length: 14
clone size: few
D gene: TRBD1

CDR3 DNA: TGTGCCAGTGCGCACCTAACGGGACAGAACACCGGGGAGCTGTTTTTT
CDR3 protein: CASAHLTGQNTGELFF
J gene: TRBJ2-2
V gene: TRBV19
CDR3 length: 16
clone size: -
D gene: -

CDR3 DNA: TGTGCCAGCAGTTACTCCTCAGTACAAGAGACCCAGTACTTC
CDR3 protein: CASSYSSVQETQYF
J gene: TRBJ2-5
V gene: TRBV6-5
CDR3 length: 14
clone size: -
D gene: -

CDR3 DNA: TGCGCCAGCAGCTCTGGACAGGGAGGGGTGACCCAGTACTTC
CDR3 protein: CASSSGQGGVTQYF
J gene: TRBJ2-5
V gene: TRBV5-1
CDR3 length: 14
clone size: -
D gene: -

CDR3 DNA: TGCGCCAGCACTCCAGTAGCGGGAGGCCCCAATGAGCAGTTCTTC
CDR3 protein: CASTPVAGGPNEQFF
J gene: TRBJ2-1
V gene: TRBV5-1
CDR3 length: 15
clone size: once
D gene: TRBD2

CDR3 DNA: TGCGCCAGCAGCCAAGAATCGGCTAGCGGGAGTGTCGAGCAGTACTTC
CDR3 protein: CASSQESASGSVEQYF
J gene: TRBJ2-7
V gene: TRBV4-1
CDR3 length: 16
clone size: -
D gene: TRBD2

CDR3 DNA: TGTGCCAGCAGCCATGGGGCAGGTGGAGAGACCCAGTACTTC
CDR3 protein: CASSHGAGGETQYF
J gene: TRBJ2-5
V gene: TRBV3-1/TRBV3-2
CDR3 length: 14
clone size: -
D gene: -

CDR3 DNA: TGTGCCAGTAGTATAGGGTTAGCGGGAGTCAATGAGCAGTTCTTC
CDR3 protein: CASSIGLAGVNEQFF
J gene: TRBJ2-1
V gene: TRBV19
CDR3 length: 15
clone size: -
D gene: TRBD2

CDR3 DNA: TGTGCCAGCAGCCCCGGGACAGCCTCCTACAATGAGCAGTTCTTC
CDR3 protein: CASSPGTASYNEQFF
J gene: TRBJ2-1
V gene: TRBV7-6
CDR3 length: 15
clone size: -
D gene: TRBD1

CDR3 DNA: TGTGCCAGCAGCCACACAGGGACCGGGGAGCTGTTTTTT
CDR3 protein: CASSHTGTGELFF
J gene: TRBJ2-2
V gene: TRBV9
CDR3 length: 13
clone size: many
D gene: -

CDR3 DNA: TGTGCCAGTACCCTACGGGGGGGGCAAGGAACTGAAGCTTTCTTT
CDR3 protein: CASTLRGGQGTEAFF
J gene: TRBJ1-1
V gene: TRBV19
CDR3 length: 15
clone size: few
D gene: -

CDR3 DNA: TGTGCCAGCAGCCTCGTTACGTCAGGGGGGTTTTATGGCTACACCTTC
CDR3 protein: CASSLVTSGGFYGYTF
J gene: TRBJ1-2
V gene: TRBV2
CDR3 length: 16
clone size: -
D gene: TRBD1

CDR3 DNA: TGTGCCAGCAGTGCCCTTAGCGGGAGCCTCATGGAGACCCAGTACTTC
CDR3 protein: CASSALSGSLMETQYF
J gene: TRBJ2-5
V gene: TRBV2
CDR3 length: 16
clone size: -
D gene: TRBD2

CDR3 DNA: TGCGCCAGCAGGTCAGGCACCTACGAGCAGTACTTC
CDR3 protein: CASRSGTYEQYF
J gene: TRBJ2-7
V gene: TRBV5-1
CDR3 length: 12
clone size: -
D gene: -

CDR3 DNA: TGTGCCAGCAGCTTAGAAGTAGAGTTCTCCTACGAGCAGTACTTC
CDR3 protein: CASSLEVEFSYEQYF
J gene: TRBJ2-7
V gene: TRBV11-2
CDR3 length: 15
clone size: -
D gene: -

CDR3 DNA: TGTGCCAGCAGTTTAGGTCAGGGGGTGCGAGTAGGTGAAAAACTGTTTTTT
CDR3 protein: CASSLGQGVRVGEKLFF
J gene: TRBJ1-4
V gene: TRBV28
CDR3 length: 17
clone size: -
D gene: TRBD1

CDR3 DNA: TGTGCCAGCAGACAGGAGACTGAAGCTTTCTTT
CDR3 protein: CASRQETEAFF
J gene: TRBJ1-1
V gene: TRBV2
CDR3 length: 11
clone size: few
D gene: -

CDR3 DNA: TGTGCCAGCAGCTCACTTGGACTAGCGGGACAAGAGACCCAGTACTTC
CDR3 protein: CASSSLGLAGQETQYF
J gene: TRBJ2-5
V gene: TRBV11-2
CDR3 length: 16
clone size: -
D gene: TRBD2

CDR3 DNA: TGTGCCAGCAGTTACTGGTCAGGGGTTGGCACTGAAGCTTTCTTT
CDR3 protein: CASSYWSGVGTEAFF
J gene: TRBJ1-1
V gene: TRBV6-5
CDR3 length: 15
clone size: -
D gene: -

CDR3 DNA: TGCAGCGCCAGAGGGCAACTGAACACTGAAGCTTTCTTT
CDR3 protein: CSARGQLNTEAFF
J gene: TRBJ1-1
V gene: TRBV29-1
CDR3 length: 13
clone size: -
D gene: -

CDR3 DNA: TGTGCCAGCAGCCGAACGGGACATAGCTCCTACGAGCAGTACTTC
CDR3 protein: CASSRTGHSSYEQYF
J gene: TRBJ2-7
V gene: TRBV9
CDR3 length: 15
clone size: -
D gene: -

CDR3 DNA: TGTGCCAGCAGTTTTGGTACTAGCGGGATCTACAATGAGCAGTTCTTC
CDR3 protein: CASSFGTSGIYNEQFF
J gene: TRBJ2-1
V gene: TRBV5-4
CDR3 length: 16
clone size: -
D gene: TRBD2

CDR3 DNA: TGTGCCAGTAGTAACAGGGTGATGTATGGCTACACCTTC
CDR3 protein: CASSNRVMYGYTF
J gene: TRBJ1-2
V gene: TRBV19
CDR3 length: 13
clone size: -
D gene: -

CDR3 DNA: TGTGCCAGCAGCCCCGGGACAGGGAGGTATGGCTACACCTTC
CDR3 protein: CASSPGTGRYGYTF
J gene: TRBJ1-2
V gene: TRBV7-3
CDR3 length: 14
clone size: -
D gene: TRBD1

CDR3 DNA: TGTGCCAGCAGCCTCGCGGGGAACACTGAAGCTTTCTTT
CDR3 protein: CASSLAGNTEAFF
J gene: TRBJ1-1
V gene: TRBV11-2
CDR3 length: 13
clone size: -
D gene: -

CDR3 DNA: TGCGCCAGCAGCTTGGGGTGGGGACAGAATCAGCCCCAGCATTTT
CDR3 protein: CASSLGWGQNQPQHF
J gene: TRBJ1-5
V gene: TRBV5-1
CDR3 length: 15
clone size: -
D gene: TRBD1

CDR3 DNA: TGTGCCAGCAGCTCCGACGGTACAGGGGGCGGCGAGACCCAGTACTTC
CDR3 protein: CASSSDGTGGGETQYF
J gene: TRBJ2-5
V gene: TRBV7-3
CDR3 length: 16
clone size: -
D gene: TRBD1

CDR3 DNA: TGCAGCGTTGAAGCCCCACGGGGGGGCGCGAATTCACCCCTCCACTTT
CDR3 protein: CSVEAPRGGANSPLHF
J gene: TRBJ1-6
V gene: TRBV29-1
CDR3 length: 16
clone size: -
D gene: -

CDR3 DNA: TGTGCCAGCAGCCCCTACCTGCGGGTTAATGAAAAACTGTTTTTT
CDR3 protein: CASSPYLRVNEKLFF
J gene: TRBJ1-4
V gene: TRBV3-1/TRBV3-2
CDR3 length: 15
clone size: -
D gene: -

CDR3 DNA: TGTGCCAGCAGCTCTCGCGCGGGCGAAGAGACCCAGTACTTC
CDR3 protein: CASSSRAGEETQYF
J gene: TRBJ2-5
V gene: TRBV5-6
CDR3 length: 14
clone size: -
D gene: -

CDR3 DNA: TGTGCCAGCAGCTCCGCTTCCGGGTCCATCTACGAGCAGTACTTC
CDR3 protein: CASSSASGSIYEQYF
J gene: TRBJ2-7
V gene: TRBV5-6
CDR3 length: 15
clone size: -
D gene: -

CDR3 DNA: TGTGCCAGCAGAAAAGACAGCGCTAGCACTGAAGCTTTCTTT
CDR3 protein: CASRKDSASTEAFF
J gene: TRBJ1-1
V gene: TRBV6-5
CDR3 length: 14
clone size: -
D gene: -

CDR3 DNA: TGTGCCAGCAGCTTCGGCCTAGGGGGCAATCAGCCCCAGCATTTT
CDR3 protein: CASSFGLGGNQPQHF
J gene: TRBJ1-5
V gene: TRBV5-6
CDR3 length: 15
clone size: few
D gene: -

CDR3 DNA: TGCGCCAGCACTCCACGAGTGAGTCCCGGGGGGGGTGAGCAGTTCTTC
CDR3 protein: CASTPRVSPGGGEQFF
J gene: TRBJ2-1
V gene: TRBV5-1
CDR3 length: 16
clone size: once
D gene: TRBD2

CDR3 DNA: TGTGCCAGCTCCCCCGGTGACGGGGAGCTGTTTTTT
CDR3 protein: CASSPGDGELFF
J gene: TRBJ2-2
V gene: TRBV18
CDR3 length: 12
clone size: -
D gene: -

CDR3 DNA: TGCGCCAGCAGCACCGGACTAGCGGGATCCACAGATACGCAGTATTTT
CDR3 protein: CASSTGLAGSTDTQYF
J gene: TRBJ2-3
V gene: TRBV5-1
CDR3 length: 16
clone size: -
D gene: TRBD2